The clone carrying this T cell receptor beta chain was seen a handful of times. The entry originates in a study of blood T cells in healthy people across ages. Researchers collected about 9.1 milliliters of peripheral blood from every single donor. In germline, CDR1 is MGHRA, CDR2 YSYEKL. The CDR3 length is 16 residues. V dropped 0 bases and J dropped 6 bases, with 17 bases sitting between them. PCR was performed a second time for roughly 7 to 11 cycles using a sample-barcoded 5' primer and a J-beta primer mix. TCRdb reprocessed the 5' RACE reads with MiXCR, giving one entry per CDR3 protein. The table has 1.5 million to 2 million distinct CDR3 sequences, 28% seen once; the top ten hold 7% to 9%.

The chain employs TRBV4-1 and TRBJ1-1; D is unclear. Sequenced: blood. This TCR was sampled from a woman aged 25 to 45 in good health. In DNA, the CDR3 is TGCGCCAGCAGCCAAGAAAGTTCCCGGGTCAGGCCTGAAGCTTTCTTT. Protein sequence: CASSQESSRVRPEAFF.